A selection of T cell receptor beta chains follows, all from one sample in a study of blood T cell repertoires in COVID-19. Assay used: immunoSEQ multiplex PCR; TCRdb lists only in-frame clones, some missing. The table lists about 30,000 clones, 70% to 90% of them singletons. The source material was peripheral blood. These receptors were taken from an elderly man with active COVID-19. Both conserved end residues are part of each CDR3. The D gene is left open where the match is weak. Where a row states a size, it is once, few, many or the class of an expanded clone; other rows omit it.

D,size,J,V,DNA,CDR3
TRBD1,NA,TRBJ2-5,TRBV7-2,TGTGCCAGCAGCTTGCAGGGACAGGGGCAAGAGACCCAGTACTTC,CASSLQGQGQETQYF
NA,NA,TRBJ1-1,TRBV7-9,TGTGCCAGCAGCTTCAGCTCGGGAGCTGAAGCTTTCTTT,CASSFSSGAEAFF
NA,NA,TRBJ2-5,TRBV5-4,TGTGCCAGCAGCATCCCAAAAGAGACCCAGTACTTC,CASSIPKETQYF
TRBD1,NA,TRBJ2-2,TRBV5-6,TGTGCCAGCAGCACCGACAGGGTAGCCGGGGAGCTGTTTTTT,CASSTDRVAGELFF
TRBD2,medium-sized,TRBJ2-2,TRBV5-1,TGCGCCAGCAGCCGAATGCCTAGCGGGGGGCCCTCGGACACCGGGGAGCTGTTTTTT,CASSRMPSGGPSDTGELFF
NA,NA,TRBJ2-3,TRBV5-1,TGCGCCAGCAGCTTTAGCGCGGCAGATACGCAGTATTTT,CASSFSAADTQYF
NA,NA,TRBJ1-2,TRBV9,TGTGCCAGTACTGAGATCTATAGTGGCTATGGCTACACCTTC,CASTEIYSGYGYTF
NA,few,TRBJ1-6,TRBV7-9,TGTGCCAGCAGCGAACACCAGAATTCACCCCTCCACTTT,CASSEHQNSPLHF
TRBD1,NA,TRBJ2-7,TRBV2,TGTGCCAGCGGCGCTGACACCGGGACAGATATTTACGAGCAGTACTTC,CASGADTGTDIYEQYF
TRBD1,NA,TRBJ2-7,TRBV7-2,TGTGCCAGCAGCCCGAGGACAGGCTATGAGCAGTACTTC,CASSPRTGYEQYF
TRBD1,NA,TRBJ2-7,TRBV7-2,TGTGCCAGCAGCCGGACAGGGGCCTCACAATTATACGAGCAGTACTTC,CASSRTGASQLYEQYF
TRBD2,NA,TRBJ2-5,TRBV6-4,TGTGCCAGCAGTGACCGGGCCAAGCTAGCGGGGGATCAAGAGACCCAGTACTTC,CASSDRAKLAGDQETQYF
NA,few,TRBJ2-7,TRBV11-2,TGTGCCAGCAGCTTAGACAGCGGCGGACCCTACGAGCAGTACTTC,CASSLDSGGPYEQYF
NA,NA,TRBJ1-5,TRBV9,TGTGCCAGCAGCGTAGAACCGGGGCAGCCCCAGCATTTT,CASSVEPGQPQHF
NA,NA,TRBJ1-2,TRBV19,TGTGCCAGTAGTGAGTTCGGGGACTATGGCTACACCTTC,CASSEFGDYGYTF
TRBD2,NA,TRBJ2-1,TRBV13,TGTGCCAGCAGCTTCCGGGGGGGCCACCGTCAGTTCTTC,CASSFRGGHRQFF
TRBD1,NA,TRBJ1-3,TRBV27,TGTGCCAGCAGTCGATCCGCCTGGACAGGCCCAGGGGAAAACACCATATATTTT,CASSRSAWTGPGENTIYF
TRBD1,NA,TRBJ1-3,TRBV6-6,TGTGCCAGCAGTTACGGACAGGGGGGAGGAAACACCATATATTTT,CASSYGQGGGNTIYF
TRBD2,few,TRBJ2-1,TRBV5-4,TGTGCCAGCAGCTTGAGTCTAGCGGTGGTCGATGAGCAGTTCTTC,CASSLSLAVVDEQFF
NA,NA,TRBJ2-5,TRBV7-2,TGTGCCAGCAGTTACTCTACCAAAGAGACCCAGTACTTC,CASSYSTKETQYF
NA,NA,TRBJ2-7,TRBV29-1,TGCAGCGTTGGAGTCAGGGGTGGCCTCTACGAGCAGTACTTC,CSVGVRGGLYEQYF
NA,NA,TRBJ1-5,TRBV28,TGTGCCAGCACGGACAGCTGGGGGGGAAACAATCAGCCCCAGCATTTT,CASTDSWGGNNQPQHF
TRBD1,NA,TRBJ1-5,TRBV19,TGTGCCAGTAGTATTTCCGGGACAGTGATAATGGCCCAGCATTTT,CASSISGTVIMAQHF
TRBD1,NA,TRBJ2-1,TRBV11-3,TGTGCCAGCAGCCCCCGGTTCGGGACAGGGATGGTCAATGAGCAGTTCTTC,CASSPRFGTGMVNEQFF
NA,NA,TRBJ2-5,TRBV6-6,TGTGCCAGCAGTTACCCTGGACTCGATGGGAGAGAGACCCAGTACTTC,CASSYPGLDGRETQYF
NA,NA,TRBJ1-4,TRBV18,TGTGCCAGCTCACCGATGACAGGAACTAATGAAAAACTGTTTTTT,CASSPMTGTNEKLFF
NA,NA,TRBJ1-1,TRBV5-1,TGCGCCAGCAGCTCTGGGCCCGACACTGAAGCTTTCTTT,CASSSGPDTEAFF
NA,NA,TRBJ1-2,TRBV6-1,TGTGCCAGCAGTGAAGCGGGGGGTTCCGGCTACTATGGCTACACCTTC,CASSEAGGSGYYGYTF
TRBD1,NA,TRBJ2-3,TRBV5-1,TGCGCCAGCAGCGTTCCCAGCTCAGGGGGCGCGACAGATACGCAGTATTTT,CASSVPSSGGATDTQYF
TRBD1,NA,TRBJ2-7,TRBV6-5,TGTGCCAGCAGCGGACAGGGTTTCAACGAGCAGTACTTC,CASSGQGFNEQYF
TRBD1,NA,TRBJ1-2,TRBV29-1,TGCAGCGCGAAGGACAGGGTGGGATTGCTGGGCTACACCTTC,CSAKDRVGLLGYTF
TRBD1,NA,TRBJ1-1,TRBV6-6,TGTGCCAGCAATTCAGGGGGCGCTTACACTGAAGCTTTCTTT,CASNSGGAYTEAFF
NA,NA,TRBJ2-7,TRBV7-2,TGTGCCAGCAGCTTATCCAGGACCTACGAGCAGTACTTC,CASSLSRTYEQYF
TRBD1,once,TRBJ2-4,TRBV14,TGTGCCAGCAGCCCCGGGACAGGGGGAGACATTCAGTACTTC,CASSPGTGGDIQYF
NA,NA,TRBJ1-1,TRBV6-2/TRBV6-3,TGTGCCAGCAGTTACTATGCCAGTAATGAAGCTTTCTTT,CASSYYASNEAFF
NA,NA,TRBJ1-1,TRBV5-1,TGCGCCAGCAGCTCCGGAGAGTTGAACACTGAAGCTTTCTTT,CASSSGELNTEAFF
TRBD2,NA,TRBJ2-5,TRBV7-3,TGTGCCAGCAGCTTAGGGCGGGGGGGCTCGAGAGAGACCCAGTACTTC,CASSLGRGGSRETQYF
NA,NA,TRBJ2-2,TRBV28,TGTGCCAGCAAATCGGGGGGCCTGAACACCGGGGAGCTGTTTTTT,CASKSGGLNTGELFF
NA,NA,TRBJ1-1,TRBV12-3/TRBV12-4,TGTGCCAGCAGCTGGACTGTTCGGGCTGAAGCTTTCTTT,CASSWTVRAEAFF
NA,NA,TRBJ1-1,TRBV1,TGCACCAGCAGCCTCCAACGGGGGGAGAACACTGAAGCTTTCTTT,CTSSLQRGENTEAFF